Below, 13 T cell receptor beta chains from the same sample are listed, as sequenced in a study of control samples from healthy donors and cancer patients. TCRdb's copy holds only in-frame clones and misses some; the assay was immunoSEQ multiplex PCR. The data hold roughly 370,000 clones, with 75% to 95% observed a single time. Sample: PBMCs. The receptors stem from a man aged 35 to 55 with head and neck cancer.

The gene calls are TRBV29-1 and TRBJ1-1; D uncertain. The CDR3 totals 13 residues. CDR1 is SQVTM, CDR2 ANQGSEA, per germline. The V end lost 1 base, the J end lost 1 base, and 7 bases lay between the germline ends. The CDR3 loop reads CSVEGLQNTEAFF. The CDR3 DNA sequence: TGCAGCGTTGAAGGTTTACAGAACACTGAAGCTTTCTTT.

CDR3 bases: TGTGCCAGCACCAAACAGGGGGCAGGCTACGAGCAGTACTTC. This sequence encodes CASTKQGAGYEQYF. The chain joins TRBV28 to TRBJ2-7, with 9 bases lining up with TRBD1. V lost 7 bases, J lost 3 bases, and 7 bases stayed unmatched. The CDR3 totals 14 residues. Germline V lookup: CDR1 MDHEN, CDR2 SYDVKM.

About this clone itself: One end of the junction fails to match germline, which may point to a read error. The chain joins TRBV30 to TRBJ1-1; D remains ambiguous. CDR1 is GTSNPN, CDR2 SVGIG, per germline (reference sequence). The CDR3 is made up of 12 amino acids. CDR3 sequence: CARSPGGTEAFF. CDR3 coding DNA: TGTGCCCGGAGTCCCGGTGGGACTGAAGCTTTCTTT. Combining the CDR3 with reference TRBV30 and TRBJ1-1 gives the whole variable domain SQTIHQWPATLVQPVGSPLSLECTVEGTSNPNLYWYRQAAGRGLQLLFYSVGIGQISSEVPQNLSASRPQDRQFILSSKKLLLSDSGFYLCARSPGGTEAFFGQGTRLTVV.

This clone is a singleton in its sample. The rearrangement joins TRBV5-4 to TRBJ2-7, with D tentatively TRBD1 or TRBD2 (5 bases each). The V end lost 4 bases, the J end lost 2 bases, and 13 bases lay between the germline ends. The CDR3 contains 14 residues. CDR1 is SGHNT and CDR2 is YYREEE in the germline V gene (reference sequence). The CDR3 loop is CASSGRREPYEQYF. The CDR3 nucleotides are TGTGCCAGCAGCGGCCGCAGGGAGCCCTACGAGCAGTACTTC.

This clone was seen only a few times. The sample contains more than one DNA sequence encoding this CDR3. The V gene is TRBV19, the J gene TRBJ1-2, with D uncertain. CDR3 length equals 13 residues. The ends were cut back, 5 bases at V and 3 bases at J, with 10 bases in the middle. Germline CDR1 and CDR2: LNHDA and SQIVND (reference sequence). This CDR3 reads CASSSGGDYGYTF. CDR3 DNA sequence: TGTGCCAGTAGTTCAGGCGGCGACTATGGCTACACCTTC.

The V and J genes are TRBV27 and TRBJ1-5; D not certain. CDR1 and CDR2 from the germline V gene are MNHEY and SMNVEV (reference sequence). This CDR3 comprises 11 residues. V was pared by 8 bases and J by 3 bases, with 5 bases between. The CDR3 region has the DNA TGTGCCAGCGGACCCAATCAGCCCCAGCATTTT. Encoded protein: CASGPNQPQHF.

CDR3 amino acids: CAWSPGKTLGEQYF. The DNA for the CDR3 is TGTGCCTGGAGTCCCGGTAAAACACTCGGCGAGCAGTACTTC. This chain joins TRBV30 and TRBJ2-7; no clear D. The CDR3 loop spans 14 amino acids. The germline V gene has CDR1 GTSNPN and CDR2 SVGIG (reference sequence). V lost 2 bases, J lost 6 bases, and 17 bases lay in between.

The genes are TRBV29-1 and TRBJ1-1, with D perhaps matching TRBD1 (5 bases). V was clipped by 7 bases and J by 6 bases, with 15 bases between them. Per the germline V gene, CDR1 is SQVTM and CDR2 is ANQGSEA. The CDR3 runs 12 residues. As DNA, the CDR3 is TGCAGCGCCTGGGTGTCGGGGGCTGAAGCTTTCTTT. It is translated as CSAWVSGAEAFF.

This chain joins TRBV9 and TRBJ2-3; D unclear. The CDR3 runs to 13 residues. With 3 bases removed from V and 2 bases from J, the gap between germline ends came to 7 bases. CDR1 SGDLS and CDR2 YYNGEE come from the germline V gene. This CDR3 reads CASSDRTTDTQYF. As DNA, the CDR3 is TGTGCCAGCAGCGATCGGACCACAGATACGCAGTATTTT.

The V gene is TRBV7-2, the J gene TRBJ2-7, with D perhaps given as TRBD1 or TRBD2 (5 bases each). V lost 6 bases to trimming and J lost 4 bases, with 16 bases between them. CDR3 length: 14 residues. Germline-derived CDR1 and CDR2 are SGHTA and FQGNSA. In DNA, the CDR3 is TGTGCCAGCAGGACGAGAGGGAGACAGTACGAGCAGTACTTC. Protein: CASRTRGRQYEQYF.

This chain uses TRBV9 with TRBJ1-2; 8 bases agree with TRBD1. Germline assignment: CDR1 SGDLS and CDR2 YYNGEE. The CDR3 contains 15 residues. Trimming at V came to 3 bases and at J to 4 bases, leaving 8 bases not matched to a gene. The DNA of the CDR3 is TGTGCCAGCAGCGGACCCAGGGGGCCCCTCTATGGCTACACCTTC. Its translation is CASSGPRGPLYGYTF.

The chain uses TRBV10-3 and TRBJ2-2; 11 bases line up with TRBD1. CDR1 and CDR2 from the germline V gene are ENHRY and SYGVKD. J lost 8 bases, V lost 4 bases, and 9 bases had no gene match. This CDR3 comprises 16 residues. The chain's CDR3 is CAISVAGQGVQGELFF. CDR3 sequence (DNA): TGTGCCATCAGTGTTGCGGGACAGGGGGTCCAGGGGGAGCTGTTTTTT.

This chain joins TRBV28 and TRBJ2-5, with TRBD1 matching 11 bases. The CDR3 runs 17 residues. In germline, CDR1 is MDHEN, CDR2 SYDVKM. V dropped 5 bases and J dropped 1; count of bases not matched to a gene: 9. The CDR3 is CASSPPSGTGGQETQYF. Here the CDR3 DNA reads TGTGCCAGCAGTCCTCCCTCCGGGACAGGGGGCCAAGAGACCCAGTACTTC.